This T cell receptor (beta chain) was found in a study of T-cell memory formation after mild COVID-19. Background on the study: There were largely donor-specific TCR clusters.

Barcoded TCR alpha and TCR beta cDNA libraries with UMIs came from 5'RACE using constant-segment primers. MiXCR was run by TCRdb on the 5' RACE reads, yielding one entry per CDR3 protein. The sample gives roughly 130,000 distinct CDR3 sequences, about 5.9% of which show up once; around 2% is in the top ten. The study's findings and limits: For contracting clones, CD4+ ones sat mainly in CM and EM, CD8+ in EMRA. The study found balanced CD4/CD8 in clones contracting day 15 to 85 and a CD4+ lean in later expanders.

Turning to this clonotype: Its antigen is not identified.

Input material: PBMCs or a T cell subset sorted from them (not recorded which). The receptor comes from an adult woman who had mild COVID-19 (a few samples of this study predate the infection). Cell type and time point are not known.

The CDR3 is CAISDPEGGYTF. DNA of the CDR3: TGTGCCATCAGTGACCCCGAGGGAGGCTACACCTTC. This chain joins TRBV10-3 and TRBJ1-2; D is unclear. The V and J ends lost 3 bases and 8 bases respectively, with 10 bases between them. The CDR3 consists of 12 residues. Germline CDR1 reads ENHRY; CDR2 reads SYGVKD.